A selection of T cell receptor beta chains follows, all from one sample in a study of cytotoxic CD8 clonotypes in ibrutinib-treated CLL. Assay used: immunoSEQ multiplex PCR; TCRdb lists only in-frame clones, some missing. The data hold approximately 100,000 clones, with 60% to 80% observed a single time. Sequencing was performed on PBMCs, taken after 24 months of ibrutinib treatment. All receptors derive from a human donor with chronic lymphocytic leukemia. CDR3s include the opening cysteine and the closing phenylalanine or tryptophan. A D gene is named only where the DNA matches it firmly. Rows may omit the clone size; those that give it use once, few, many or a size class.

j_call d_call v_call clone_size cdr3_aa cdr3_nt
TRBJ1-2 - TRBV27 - CASSLARNYGYTF TGTGCCAGCAGTTTAGCCAGGAACTATGGCTACACCTTC
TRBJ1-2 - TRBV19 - CASSIPGYGYTF TGTGCCAGTAGTATTCCCGGGTATGGCTACACCTTC
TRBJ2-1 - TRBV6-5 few CASSYPGPGNEQFF TGTGCCAGCAGTTACCCCGGACCCGGCAATGAGCAGTTCTTC
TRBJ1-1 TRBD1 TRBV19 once CASSSDRADTEAFF TGTGCCAGTAGTTCGGACAGGGCGGACACTGAAGCTTTCTTT
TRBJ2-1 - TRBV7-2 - CASSLPPYEQFF TGTGCCAGCAGCCTCCCCCCATATGAGCAGTTCTTC
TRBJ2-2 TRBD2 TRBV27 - CATSVTSGPTGELFF TGTGCCACCTCTGTAACTAGCGGACCCACCGGGGAGCTGTTTTTT
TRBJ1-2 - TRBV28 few CASSPPGTGQGYTF TGTGCCAGCAGTCCCCCCGGGACCGGGCAGGGCTACACCTTC
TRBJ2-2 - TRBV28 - CASSIAGTPNTGELFF TGTGCCAGCAGTATCGCCGGGACACCGAACACCGGGGAGCTGTTTTTT
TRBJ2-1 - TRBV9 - CASSSNYRYNEQFF TGTGCCAGCAGCTCAAATTACAGGTACAATGAGCAGTTCTTC
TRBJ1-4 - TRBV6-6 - CACSDRTRGSLTKLFF TGTGCCTGCTCGGACCGAACCCGTGGTTCTTTGACAAAACTGTTTTTT
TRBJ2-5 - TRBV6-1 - CASRVTGTGTQYF TGTGCCAGCAGGGTAACAGGGACGGGGACCCAGTACTTC
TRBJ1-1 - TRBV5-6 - CASSLGFAEAFF TGTGCCAGCAGCTTGGGGTTCGCTGAAGCTTTCTTT
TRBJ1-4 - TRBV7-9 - CASSLAQGIEKLFF TGTGCCAGCAGCTTAGCACAGGGTATAGAAAAACTGTTTTTT
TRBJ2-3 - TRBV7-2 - CASSMRVLDTQYF TGTGCCAGCAGCATGAGGGTTTTGGATACGCAGTATTTT
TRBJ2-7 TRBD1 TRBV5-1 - CASSPHPGQTYEQYF TGCGCCAGCAGCCCTCATCCGGGACAGACCTACGAGCAGTACTTC
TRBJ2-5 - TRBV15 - CATSRGTEKTVETQYF TGTGCCACCAGCAGAGGTACAGAAAAAACGGTAGAGACCCAGTACTTC
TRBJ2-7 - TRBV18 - CASSPPASEYEQYF TGTGCCAGCTCACCCCCGGCGAGTGAGTACGAGCAGTACTTC
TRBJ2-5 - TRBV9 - CASSVAGGIVETQYF TGTGCCAGCAGCGTAGCGGGCGGGATAGTAGAGACCCAGTACTTC
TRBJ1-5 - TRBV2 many CASTRGTSQPQHF TGTGCCAGCACTAGGGGGACTTCTCAGCCCCAGCATTTT
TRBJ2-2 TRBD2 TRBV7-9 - CASSYGREGRTGELFF TGTGCCAGCAGCTACGGGCGGGAGGGCCGCACCGGGGAGCTGTTTTTT
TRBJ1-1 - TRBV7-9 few CASSSVGQNTEAFF TGTGCCAGCAGCTCTGTAGGACAGAACACTGAAGCTTTCTTT
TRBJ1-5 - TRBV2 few CASSEVGVNQPQHF TGTGCCAGCAGTGAAGTCGGAGTCAATCAGCCCCAGCATTTT
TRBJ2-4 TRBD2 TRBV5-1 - CASSWNPGLAGNGKNIQYF TGCGCCAGCAGCTGGAACCCGGGACTAGCGGGAAACGGCAAAAACATTCAGTACTTC
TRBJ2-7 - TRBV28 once CASRPSGETYEQYF TGTGCCAGCAGACCGAGTGGGGAGACCTACGAGCAGTACTTC
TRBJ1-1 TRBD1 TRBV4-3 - CASSQSKGAGNTEAFF TGCGCCAGCAGCCAAAGCAAGGGGGCTGGGAACACTGAAGCTTTCTTT
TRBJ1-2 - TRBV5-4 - CASSLGSNYGYTF TGTGCCAGCAGCCTAGGTTCGAACTATGGCTACACCTTC
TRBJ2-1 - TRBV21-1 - CASSKVGSGRAGRYNEQFF TGTGCCAGCAGCAAGGTGGGGAGCGGGAGGGCCGGTCGCTACAATGAGCAGTTCTTC
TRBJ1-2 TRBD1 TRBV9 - CASSLGQTRSYGYTF TGTGCCAGCAGCTTGGGACAGACACGTTCCTATGGCTACACCTTC
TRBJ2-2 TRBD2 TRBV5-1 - CASRRAGGGTGELFF TGCGCCAGCAGGCGAGCGGGAGGCGGCACCGGGGAGCTGTTTTTT
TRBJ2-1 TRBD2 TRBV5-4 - CASSQRSGSGEQFF TGTGCCAGCAGCCAACGGAGCGGGAGCGGTGAGCAGTTCTTC
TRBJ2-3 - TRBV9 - CASSVGGDTQYF TGTGCCAGCAGCGTAGGGGGAGATACGCAGTATTTT
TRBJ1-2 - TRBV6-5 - CASSSREQGRHGYTF TGTGCCAGCAGTTCCCGGGAGCAGGGTCGGCATGGCTACACCTTC
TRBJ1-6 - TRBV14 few CASSQQDATLHF TGTGCCAGCAGCCAACAAGACGCCACCCTCCACTTT
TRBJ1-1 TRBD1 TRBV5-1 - CASSVTGTRGNTEAFF TGCGCCAGCAGCGTGACAGGGACCAGAGGGAACACTGAAGCTTTCTTT
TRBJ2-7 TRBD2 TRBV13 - CASSHPGESGGYEQYF TGTGCCAGCAGCCACCCGGGAGAAAGCGGGGGTTACGAGCAGTACTTC
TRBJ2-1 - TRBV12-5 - CASVLNYNEQFF TGTGCTAGTGTCCTGAACTACAATGAGCAGTTCTTC
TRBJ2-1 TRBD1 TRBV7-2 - CASLNRDSPNEQFF TGTGCCAGCCTAAATCGGGACAGTCCCAATGAGCAGTTCTTC
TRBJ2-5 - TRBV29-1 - CSVEGNQETQYF TGCAGCGTTGAGGGCAACCAAGAGACCCAGTACTTC
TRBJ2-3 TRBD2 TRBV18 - CASSPSVAQRGLPSDTQYF TGTGCCAGCTCACCCTCAGTGGCTCAGCGGGGTCTACCATCCGATACGCAGTATTTT
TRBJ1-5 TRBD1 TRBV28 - CASSLSGQGYSNQPQHF TGTGCCAGCAGTTTATCGGGACAGGGATATAGCAATCAGCCCCAGCATTTT
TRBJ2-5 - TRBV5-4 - CASGEGMSVQETQYF TGTGCCAGCGGCGAAGGAATGAGCGTCCAAGAGACCCAGTACTTC